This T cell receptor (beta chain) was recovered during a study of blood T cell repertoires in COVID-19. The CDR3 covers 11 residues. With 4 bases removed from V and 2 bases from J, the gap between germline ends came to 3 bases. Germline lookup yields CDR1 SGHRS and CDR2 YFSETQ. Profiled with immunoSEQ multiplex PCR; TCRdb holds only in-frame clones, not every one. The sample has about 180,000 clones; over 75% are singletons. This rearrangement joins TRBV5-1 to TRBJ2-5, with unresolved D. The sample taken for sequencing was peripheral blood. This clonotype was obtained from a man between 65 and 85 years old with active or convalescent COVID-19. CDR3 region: CASSAQETQYF. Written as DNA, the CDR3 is TGCGCCAGCAGCGCGCAAGAGACCCAGTACTTC. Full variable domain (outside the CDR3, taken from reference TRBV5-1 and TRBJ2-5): KAGVTQTPRYLIKTRGQQVTLSCSPISGHRSVSWYQQTPGQGLQFLFEYFSETQRNKGNFPGRFSGRQFSNSRSEMNVSTLELGDSALYLCASSAQETQYFGPGTRLLVL.